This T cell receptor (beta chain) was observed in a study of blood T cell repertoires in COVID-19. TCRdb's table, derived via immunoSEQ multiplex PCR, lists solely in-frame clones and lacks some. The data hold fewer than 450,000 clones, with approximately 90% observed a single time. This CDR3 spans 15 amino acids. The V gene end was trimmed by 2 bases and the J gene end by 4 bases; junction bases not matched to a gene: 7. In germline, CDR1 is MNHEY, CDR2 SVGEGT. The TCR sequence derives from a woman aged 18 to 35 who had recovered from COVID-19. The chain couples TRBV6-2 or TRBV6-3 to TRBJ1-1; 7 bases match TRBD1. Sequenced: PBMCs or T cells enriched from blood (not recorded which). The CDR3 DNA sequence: TGTGCCAGCAGTTACGCAGGGGGGACTGGCACTGAAGCTTTCTTT. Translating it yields CASSYAGGTGTEAFF.